Listed below are T cell receptor beta chains from one sample, sequenced in a study of cytomegalovirus exposure and HLA in healthy donors. Only in-frame clones appear in the TCRdb table, and some are missing; sequencing was by immunoSEQ multiplex PCR. The sample carries over 70,000 clones, roughly 63% recorded once. Input material: PBMCs. The receptors were sampled from a woman in her 50s in good health and CMV-seropositive. The CDR3 runs from the conserved cysteine through the conserved F or W. D genes are given only for firm matches. A clone size is listed for some rows: how often the clone was seen (once, few, many), or a class if it is expanded.

J: TRBJ1-4
size: few
V: TRBV30
D: TRBD1
DNA: TGTGCCTGGAACAGGGGAGCCGGATCTAATGAAAAACTGTTTTTT
CDR3: CAWNRGAGSNEKLFF

J: TRBJ2-7
size: .
V: TRBV28
D: TRBD1
DNA: TGTGCCAGCAGTTTCCAAATACGGACAGGGGGCCCGGGAAGGGTCTACGAGCAGTACTTC
CDR3: CASSFQIRTGGPGRVYEQYF

J: TRBJ1-2
size: few
V: TRBV7-9
D: .
DNA: TGTGCCAGCAGCAGCCAGGCTGCACATGGCTACACCTTC
CDR3: CASSSQAAHGYTF

J: TRBJ1-2
size: .
V: TRBV5-1
D: .
DNA: TGCGCCAGCAGCTCCTCGAACTTTTATGGCTACACCTTC
CDR3: CASSSSNFYGYTF

J: TRBJ2-1
size: .
V: TRBV14
D: .
DNA: TGTGCCAGCAGCCAATACAGGGTGCCGGGTGAGCAGTTCTTC
CDR3: CASSQYRVPGEQFF

J: TRBJ2-5
size: few
V: TRBV9
D: .
DNA: TGTGCCAGCAGCGTAGACGGGGTGGAGACCCAGTACTTC
CDR3: CASSVDGVETQYF

J: TRBJ2-2
size: many
V: TRBV28
D: .
DNA: TGTGCCAGCCTCGATACGGGGATCGGGGAGCTGTTTTTT
CDR3: CASLDTGIGELFF

J: TRBJ1-4
size: .
V: TRBV2
D: .
DNA: TGTGCCAGCAGTGACTCGGGATATAATGAAAAACTGTTTTTT
CDR3: CASSDSGYNEKLFF

J: TRBJ1-4
size: .
V: TRBV5-1
D: .
DNA: TGCGCCAGCACCAAGGACAGCTTTAATGAAAAACTGTTTTTT
CDR3: CASTKDSFNEKLFF

J: TRBJ2-7
size: .
V: TRBV7-6
D: .
DNA: TGTGCCAGCAGCCCGAATACAGGTGGCGAGCAGTACTTC
CDR3: CASSPNTGGEQYF

J: TRBJ2-7
size: .
V: TRBV25-1
D: TRBD1
DNA: TGTGCCAGCAGTACCCTAGGGACAGGGGTTTCGCTAGTAGAGCAGTACTTC
CDR3: CASSTLGTGVSLVEQYF

J: TRBJ1-4
size: once
V: TRBV11-2
D: TRBD1
DNA: TGTGCCAGCAGCCTGGACAGGGGGAATAATGAAAAACTGTTTTTT
CDR3: CASSLDRGNNEKLFF

J: TRBJ2-2
size: .
V: TRBV29-1
D: .
DNA: TGCAGCGTTGAAGTATCCGGGGAGCTGTTTTTT
CDR3: CSVEVSGELFF